The following is a T cell receptor (beta chain) sequence with its context. What it binds is unknown. These data come from a study of blood T cells in healthy people across ages. Study-level information: Per every two T cells, about one barcoded beta molecule was captured by template switching. Findings of the study overall: More naive CD4+ cells and higher diversity marked long-lived donors relative to aged donors.

Combining a sample-barcoded 5' primer with a J-beta primer mix, a second PCR ran for 7 to 11 cycles. All cDNA molecules were each tagged by a template-switch adaptor with 12 random nucleotides. TCRdb passed the 5' RACE reads through MiXCR, listing each CDR3 protein once. The sample has about 1.8 million distinct CDR3 sequences, around half seen once. The TCR comes from a woman aged 40-49 years in good health. Material: blood.

CDR3 DNA: TGTGCCAGCAGTGAAGCGCCTCCGGGATCTCTGCAGTTCTTC. Its protein product is CASSEAPPGSLQFF. This chain connects TRBV6-1 to TRBJ2-1; tentative D call: TRBD2 (5 bases). The CDR3 totals 14 residues. Germline values: CDR1 MNHNS, CDR2 SASEGT. V dropped 0 bases and J dropped 12 bases, with 15 bases sitting between them.